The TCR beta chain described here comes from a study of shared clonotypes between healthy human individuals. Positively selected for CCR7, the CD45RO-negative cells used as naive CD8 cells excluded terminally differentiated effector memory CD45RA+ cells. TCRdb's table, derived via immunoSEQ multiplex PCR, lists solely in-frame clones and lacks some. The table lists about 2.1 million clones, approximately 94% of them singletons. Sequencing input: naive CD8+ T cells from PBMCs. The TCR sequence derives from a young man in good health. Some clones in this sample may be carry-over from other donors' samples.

Here the CDR3 reads CASSVGYANYGYTF. DNA of the CDR3: TGTGCCAGTAGCGTGGGCTACGCTAACTATGGCTACACCTTC. The chain combines TRBV19 with TRBJ1-2; D is ambiguous. The CDR3 has 14 amino acids. CDR1 and CDR2 (germline): LNHDA, SQIVND (reference sequence). Trimming removed 6 bases at V and 0 bases at J, with 11 bases between. The full variable domain, with the rest looked up from reference TRBV19 and TRBJ1-2, is DGGITQSPKYLFRKEGQNVTLSCEQNLNHDAMYWYRQDPGQGLRLIYYSQIVNDFQKGDIAEGYSVSREKKESFPLTVTSAQKNPTAFYLCASSVGYANYGYTFGSGTRLTVV.